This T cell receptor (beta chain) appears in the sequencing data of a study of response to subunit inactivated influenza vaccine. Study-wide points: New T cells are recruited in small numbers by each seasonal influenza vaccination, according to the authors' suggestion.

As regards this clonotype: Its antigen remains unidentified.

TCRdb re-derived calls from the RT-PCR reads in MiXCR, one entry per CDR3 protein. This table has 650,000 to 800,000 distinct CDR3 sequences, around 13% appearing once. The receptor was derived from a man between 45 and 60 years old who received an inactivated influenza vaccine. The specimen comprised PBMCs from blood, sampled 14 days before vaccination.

DNA of the CDR3: TGTGCCAGTAGTCCCCGACTGAGACGGTCAGGTGGCTACACCTTC. This codes for CASSPRLRRSGGYTF. J is TRBJ1-2 and V is TRBV19, with D unresolved. Germline CDR1 LNHDA, CDR2 SQIVND (reference sequence). V was cut by 5 bases and J by 7 bases, with 20 bases left in between. This CDR3 contains 15 residues.